This T cell receptor (beta chain) came from a study of T cells in localized non-small cell lung cancer. Profiling relied on immunoSEQ multiplex PCR, and the TCRdb table lists in-frame clones only, not all of them. This sample has about 12,000 clones, with about 84% found just once. CDR3 length: 18 amino acids. From germline, CDR1 is LGHNA and CDR2 YSLEER. The trim removed 5 bases at V and 0 bases at J, leaving 9 bases unmatched. The TCR was taken from a male donor older than 55 with stage I lung adenocarcinoma. The sequencing here drew on peripheral blood, taken before any cancer treatment. The rearrangement uses TRBV4-3 and TRBJ2-6, with TRBD1 identical over 8 bases. This CDR3 reads CASSWWGTGFSGANVLTF. The CDR3 DNA follows: TGCGCCAGCAGCTGGTGGGGGACAGGCTTCTCTGGGGCCAACGTCCTGACTTTC.